The clone carrying this T cell receptor beta chain was detected only once. This sample is drawn from a study of T cell clones after liver transplantation. Study at large: TCRbeta sequencing after a pre-transplant mixed lymphocyte reaction identified graft-donor-reactive clones, later tracked in post-transplant blood. Draws occurred before transplant, before withdrawal, and after complete or failed withdrawal. At least one year of complete immunosuppression withdrawal without enzymes over twice normal defined tolerance.

This CDR3 has 15 residues. From germline, CDR1 is MGHRA and CDR2 YSYEKL. V lost 0 bases and J 0 bases, leaving 7 bases between the germline ends. CD3+CD4+ and CD3+CD8+ cells were FACS-sorted from thawed unstimulated PBMCs. Repertoires were generated with immunoSEQ multiplex PCR, while TCRdb's copy carries only in-frame clones and drops some. The sample holds roughly 120,000 clones, approximately 90% seen once. V usage is TRBV4-1 and J usage is TRBJ2-3, with D possibly matching TRBD2 (6 bases). The source is a human patient who received a liver transplant. Some T cells may be supplied by the graft donor. The source material was CD4+ T cells from blood, sampled 12 months after liver transplant. DNA for the CDR3: TGCGCCAGCAGCCAAGATGGGACTAGCACAGATACGCAGTATTTT. Amino acid sequence: CASSQDGTSTDTQYF.